The 30 T cell receptor beta chains below come from one sample, sequenced in a study of shared clonotypes between healthy human individuals. Positively selected for CCR7, the CD45RO-negative cells used as naive CD8 cells excluded terminally differentiated effector memory CD45RA+ cells. Data came from immunoSEQ multiplex PCR; TCRdb stores just in-frame clones and leaves some out. The sample consists of approximately 720,000 clones, about 90% of them appearing once. Source material: naive CD8+ T cells sorted from blood. Every receptor here comes from a man aged 25 to 40 in good health.

V usage is TRBV9 and J usage is TRBJ2-1; D is undetermined. The CDR3 runs 12 residues. CDR1 is SGDLS and CDR2 is YYNGEE in the germline V gene. V shed 4 bases and J shed 5 bases, with 7 bases lying between them. In DNA form, the CDR3 reads TGTGCCAGCAGCACGAACAACAATGAGCAGTTCTTC. It is translated as CASSTNNNEQFF.

The CDR3 DNA is TGTGCCAGCAGTTACGTCGTCGCCGGTGGGGGCTACACCTTC. Protein sequence: CASSYVVAGGGYTF. V is TRBV6-5 and J is TRBJ1-2; unclear D gene. V was shortened by 2 bases and J by 8 bases, with 15 bases between the two germline ends. The CDR3 contains 14 residues. From germline, CDR1 is MNHEY and CDR2 SVGAGI.

Turning to this clone: This CDR3 is also generated by other DNA sequences in the sample. The chain links TRBV6-1 to TRBJ2-7, with TRBD2 identical over 8 bases. CDR3 length: 12 amino acids. V lost 8 bases, J lost 1 base, and 1 base stayed unmatched. From germline, CDR1 is MNHNS and CDR2 SASEGT. The CDR3: CASPSGSYEQYF. The DNA for the CDR3 is TGTGCCAGCCCTAGCGGGTCCTACGAGCAGTACTTC.

The chain joins TRBV14 to TRBJ1-2; D is unclear. The length of the CDR3 is 14 residues. Germline V gene data show CDR1 as SGHDN and CDR2 as FVKESK. V lost 0 bases to trimming and J lost 7 bases, with 12 bases between them. CDR3 sequence (DNA): TGTGCCAGCAGCCAAGAAATGGGGTCGAGTGGCTACACCTTC. It encodes CASSQEMGSSGYTF.

This sequence joins TRBV27 and TRBJ2-1, with TRBD1 identical over 9 bases. The CDR3 contains 14 residues. V lost 6 bases to trimming and J lost 7 bases; unmatched junction nucleotides: 7. The germline gives CDR1 MNHEY, CDR2 SMNVEV (reference sequence). The CDR3 is CASSSGTGRNEQFF. CDR3 sequence (DNA): TGTGCCAGCAGCTCCGGGACAGGGCGAAATGAGCAGTTCTTC.

DNA for the CDR3: TGTGCCAGCAGTTACTCCGCGGGGGAGCAGTACTTC. It translates to CASSYSAGEQYF. The J gene is TRBJ2-7, the V gene TRBV6-6; D might be TRBD2 (6 bases). The CDR3 extends over 12 amino acids. V shed 0 bases and J shed 7 bases, with 7 bases lying between them. Germline CDR1 and CDR2: MNHNY and SVGAGI (reference sequence).

J is TRBJ2-5 and V is TRBV29-1; D is ambiguous. The CDR3 extends over 12 amino acids. Germline V gene data show CDR1 as SQVTM and CDR2 as ANQGSEA. Trimming took 3 bases from V and 0 from J, leaving 5 bases between them. Here the CDR3 reads CSVEDNQETQYF. The DNA for the CDR3 is TGCAGCGTTGAGGATAACCAAGAGACCCAGTACTTC.

This clone has only one observation. This chain connects TRBV7-9 to TRBJ2-7; 8 nucleotides agree with TRBD1. Germline loops: CDR1 SEHNR, CDR2 FQNEAQ (reference sequence). The V segment lost 5 bases and the J segment 2 bases; nucleotides outside the gene matches: 11. This CDR3 region has 16 residues. CDR3 DNA: TGTGCCAGCAGCCAACAATCCGGGACAGGCCCCTACGAGCAGTACTTC. It translates to CASSQQSGTGPYEQYF.

This chain uses TRBV25-1 with TRBJ1-1, with no clear D. Germline V gene data show CDR1 as MGHDK and CDR2 as SYGVNS. With 8 bases removed from V and 3 bases from J, the gap between germline ends came to 13 bases. This CDR3 contains 13 residues. Here the CDR3 reads CASQESTDTEAFF. CDR3 sequence (DNA): TGTGCCAGCCAAGAATCGACGGACACTGAAGCTTTCTTT.

The CDR3 here is CASTPHAGNQPQHF. DNA of the CDR3: TGTGCCAGCACCCCCCATGCAGGCAATCAGCCCCAGCATTTT. V usage is TRBV27 and J usage is TRBJ1-5; D is unclear. V was shortened by 7 bases and J by 2 bases, with 12 bases between the two germline ends. The CDR3 has 14 amino acids. Looked up from germline, CDR1 is MNHEY and CDR2 is SMNVEV (reference sequence).

This chain's CDR3 is CASSLDVGTDTFSSTDTQYF. The CDR3 coding sequence is TGTGCCAGCAGCTTAGATGTCGGGACAGACACTTTCTCTAGCACAGATACGCAGTATTTT. V and J are TRBV7-8 and TRBJ2-3; 7 nucleotides match TRBD1. With V trimmed by 1 base and J by 0 bases, 16 bases remained unmatched. The CDR3 runs to 20 residues. Germline CDR1 reads SGHVS; CDR2 reads FQNEAQ.

This clone turned up a few times. The chain uses TRBV19 and TRBJ2-7; perhaps TRBD1 as D (6 bases). V dropped 8 bases and J dropped 4 bases, with 12 bases sitting between them. In germline, CDR1 is LNHDA, CDR2 SQIVND (reference sequence). The CDR3 totals 12 residues. CDR3 bases: TGTGCCAGTTCCCTCCAGGGGTACGAGCAGTACTTC. It translates to CASSLQGYEQYF.

The V and J genes are TRBV19 and TRBJ2-2; 9 positions match TRBD1. The V gene's germline CDR1 is LNHDA and CDR2 SQIVND (reference sequence). J gave up 5 bases and V 7 bases, and 8 bases lay outside the gene matches. This CDR3 has 15 residues. CDR3 nucleotide sequence: TGTGCCAGTAAAAAAGGGACAGGGATTACCGGGGAGCTGTTTTTT. Its translation is CASKKGTGITGELFF.

As for this clone: The junction does not match germline at one end; this may be a read error. The V call is TRBV2, the J call TRBJ2-1; D is unclear. Germline lookup yields CDR1 SNHLY and CDR2 FYNNEI. The CDR3 loop spans 15 amino acids. The CDR3 DNA reads TGTGCCGGCAGTGAACGCCTCTCATCCTACAATGAGCAGTTCTTC. It yields the protein CAGSERLSSYNEQFF.

The rearrangement links TRBV29-1 to TRBJ2-1; 12 bases are shared with TRBD2. The CDR3 is made up of 15 amino acids. With 5 bases clipped from V and 4 bases from J, the junction kept 6 bases outside the gene matches. The germline CDR1 and CDR2 sequences are SQVTM and ANQGSEA. The DNA for the CDR3 is TGCAGCGTTACGGGACTAGCGGGTCGGTACAATGAGCAGTTCTTC. Protein: CSVTGLAGRYNEQFF.

V usage is TRBV9 and J usage is TRBJ1-3, with D hard to call. This CDR3 contains 17 residues. V lost 3 bases, J lost 0 bases, and 16 bases lay in between. Per germline, CDR1 SGDLS and CDR2 YYNGEE. The CDR3 here is CASSALAQVLSGNTIYF. Written as DNA, the CDR3 is TGTGCCAGCAGCGCCTTAGCTCAGGTTCTCTCTGGAAACACCATATATTTT.

V and J are TRBV7-9 and TRBJ1-1, with D perhaps matching TRBD1 (5 bases). The CDR3 runs to 14 residues. Trimming pared 1 base from V and 6 bases from J, leaving 12 bases between. Germline CDR1 SEHNR, CDR2 FQNEAQ (reference sequence). The CDR3 reads CASSLVRGKAEAFF. DNA for the CDR3: TGTGCCAGCAGCTTAGTGAGGGGTAAAGCTGAAGCTTTCTTT.

The CDR3 DNA sequence: TGTGCCAGCTCACCTCCCTTGACTGAGGGCTACACCTTC. Its protein product is CASSPPLTEGYTF. The V and J genes are TRBV18 and TRBJ1-2; D not certain. CDR1 is KGHSH, CDR2 LQKENI, per germline. V was cut by 3 bases and J by 8 bases, with 13 bases left in between. The CDR3 runs 13 residues.

V usage is TRBV7-9 and J usage is TRBJ1-4; 8 nucleotides agree with TRBD1. V was clipped by 5 bases and J by 6 bases; unmatched bases: 20. Germline CDR1 is SEHNR and CDR2 is FQNEAQ (reference sequence). This CDR3 is 19 amino acids long. The CDR3 protein is CASSHIRDRLAGRDEKLFF. Written as DNA, the CDR3 is TGTGCCAGCAGCCACATTCGGGACAGGCTAGCCGGCAGGGATGAAAAACTGTTTTTT.

The J gene is TRBJ2-7, the V gene TRBV28; TRBD1 matches 8 bases. The CDR3 has 14 residues. V was pared by 8 bases and J by 2 bases, with 8 bases of the junction left unmatched. Per the germline V gene, CDR1 is MDHEN and CDR2 is SYDVKM. Here the CDR3 DNA reads TGTGCCAGCGGTAGAACAGGGGGAACCTACGAGCAGTACTTC. Its translation is CASGRTGGTYEQYF.

As regards this clone: Other DNA sequences in this specimen translate into the identical CDR3. The rearrangement joins TRBV27 to TRBJ2-3; no definite D call. Trimming removed 2 bases from V and 1 base from J, with 4 bases in between. CDR1 and CDR2 (germline): MNHEY, SMNVEV (reference sequence). The CDR3 runs to 13 residues. The CDR3 spells CASSLRGTDTQYF. In nucleotides, the CDR3 is TGTGCCAGCAGTTTAAGGGGCACAGATACGCAGTATTTT.

The chain has TRBV18 and TRBJ2-4, with 7 bases aligning to TRBD1. The J segment lost 1 base and the V segment lost 3 bases, leaving 9 bases of the junction unmatched. Germline-derived CDR1 and CDR2 are KGHSH and LQKENI. This CDR3 has 17 residues. The CDR3: CASSPRDRELAKNIQYF. The CDR3 DNA sequence: TGTGCCAGCTCACCGCGAGACAGGGAATTGGCCAAAAACATTCAGTACTTC.

The chain carries TRBV9 and TRBJ2-3; D may be TRBD1 (5 bases). V was pared by 3 bases and J by 1 base, with 9 bases between. CDR3 length: 14 residues. Germline CDR1 reads SGDLS; CDR2 reads YYNGEE. The DNA of the CDR3 is TGTGCCAGCAGCGCGCAGGGTGGCACAGATACGCAGTATTTT. Translating gives CASSAQGGTDTQYF.

The gene calls are TRBV5-1 and TRBJ2-7, with 8 bases that match TRBD2. CDR3 length: 18 amino acids. From germline, CDR1 is SGHRS and CDR2 YFSETQ. The V gene end was trimmed by 4 bases and the J gene end by 0 bases; junction bases not matched to a gene: 15. CDR3 in amino acids: CASSGGLDPPDSSYEQYF. Written as DNA, the CDR3 is TGCGCCAGCAGCGGGGGACTAGATCCGCCCGACAGCTCCTACGAGCAGTACTTC.

The V gene is TRBV28, the J gene TRBJ2-5, with TRBD1 matching over 7 bases. CDR1 and CDR2 from the germline V gene are MDHEN and SYDVKM. V shed 7 bases, J shed 0 bases, and the junction held 5 bases outside the gene matches. The CDR3 spans 14 residues. The CDR3 DNA is TGTGCCAGCAAGGCGGACAGGAACCAAGAGACCCAGTACTTC. Its protein is CASKADRNQETQYF.

V usage is TRBV27 and J usage is TRBJ2-7; D remains ambiguous. CDR3 length: 12 amino acids. V was trimmed by 6 bases and J by 4 bases, leaving 10 bases between them. Germline CDR1 reads MNHEY; CDR2 reads SMNVEV (reference sequence). The CDR3 reads CASSRSAYEQYF. The CDR3 coding sequence is TGTGCCAGCAGCCGATCTGCATACGAGCAGTACTTC.

V gene TRBV11-2 combines with J gene TRBJ2-7; 7 nucleotides align to TRBD2. The CDR3 covers 17 residues. The V segment lost 5 bases and the J segment 3 bases; nucleotides outside the gene matches: 16. Germline V gene sequence: CDR1 SGHAT, CDR2 FQNNGV. Here the CDR3 DNA reads TGTGCCAGCAGCATCGCTGGGGGGGGACCCGTCTTCTACGAGCAGTACTTC. It encodes CASSIAGGGPVFYEQYF. Full variable domain (remainder filled in from reference TRBV11-2 and TRBJ2-7): EAGVAQSPRYKIIEKRQSVAFWCNPISGHATLYWYQQILGQGPKLLIQFQNNGVVDDSQLPKDRFSAERLKGVDSTLKIQPAKLEDSAVYLCASSIAGGGPVFYEQYFGPGTRLTVT.

Remarks on this clone: A read error is the likely source, as a far larger clone sits one nucleotide away. The same CDR3 is also encoded by other DNA sequences in this sample. The V gene is TRBV27, the J gene TRBJ2-7; 7 bases line up with TRBD1. The CDR3 is made up of 13 amino acids. Germline V gene data show CDR1 as MNHEY and CDR2 as SMNVEV (reference sequence). The trim removed 5 bases at V and 2 bases at J, leaving 3 bases unmatched. CDR3 sequence reads: CASSPGTAYEQYF. The CDR3 bases are TGTGCCAGCAGTCCCGGGACAGCCTACGAGCAGTACTTC.

The chain joins TRBV7-7 to TRBJ2-1; 14 bases map to TRBD2. This CDR3 comprises 19 residues. CDR1 SSHAT and CDR2 FNYEAQ come from the germline V gene (reference sequence). V lost 2 bases, J lost 9 bases, and 15 bases stayed unmatched. CDR3 DNA sequence: TGTGCCAGCAGCTTAACTCTGGGGTTAGGCGGACTAGCGGGAGGTGAGCAGTTCTTC. This encodes CASSLTLGLGGLAGGEQFF.

The gene calls are TRBV20-1 and TRBJ2-4; D may be TRBD1 (6 bases). There are 11 residues in the CDR3. CDR1 DFQATT and CDR2 SNEGSKA come from the germline V gene (reference sequence). Between the trimmed V and J ends, which lost 3 bases and 11 bases, there was a span of 11 bases. In DNA, the CDR3 is TGCAGTGCTAGTGAGGGGGTCTTTCAGTACTTC. It is translated as CSASEGVFQYF.